Sequencing of this T cell receptor (beta chain) was carried out in a study of cytomegalovirus exposure and HLA in healthy donors. Germline values: CDR1 SQVTM, CDR2 ANQGSEA. The CDR3 length is 15 residues. V lost 1 base and J lost 2; bases outside the gene matches: 2. The PCR had 60 Vbeta and 13 Jbeta primers. Libraries were prepared by immunoSEQ multiplex PCR; TCRdb keeps only in-frame clonotypes and omits some of them. The sample holds roughly 150,000 clones, around 83% seen once. Study-level results: Apart from CMV serostatus, no immune exposure information was available. About 87% or about 30% of the time was how often most TCR beta V segments were productive, according to an earlier analysis.

As regards this clone: The antigen is unknown.

The chain recombines TRBV29-1 with TRBJ2-6, with 7 bases identical to TRBD2. The sequencing input was PBMCs. This TCR was recovered from a girl under 10 years old in good health and CMV-seropositive. The CDR3 sequence: CSVEGRGAGANVLTF. The CDR3 DNA reads TGCAGCGTTGAAGGTCGGGGGGCTGGGGCCAACGTCCTGACTTTC.